This T cell receptor (beta chain) is drawn from a study of T cells in Graves' hyperthyroidism and ophthalmopathy. Amplification of TCR beta CDR3 regions used RNA as the template. The study used the HTBI primer set for a first-round RT-PCR of the TCR CDR3. TCRdb re-derived calls from the multiplex PCR reads in MiXCR, one entry per CDR3 protein. The data contain around 350,000 distinct CDR3 sequences, about 18% of them singletons. General study points: Also found in blood were most expanded thyroid clonotypes above 0.001.

With V trimmed by 4 bases and J by 8 bases, 8 bases remained unmatched. The V gene's germline CDR1 is SGDLS and CDR2 YYNGEE. This CDR3 is built from 15 residues. With a duration under 2 months, the hyperthyroidism was newly diagnosed in patients aged 18 to 65. A remark on this clonotype: What it binds is unknown.

What was sequenced was blood. This TCR came from a woman between 18 and 30 years old with Graves' hyperthyroidism. The genes are TRBV9 and TRBJ1-6; 8 bases align to TRBD1. DNA of the CDR3: TGTGCCAGCAGCTCCACAGGGGGGTTGGATTCACCCCTCCACTTT. Its protein is CASSSTGGLDSPLHF. Using reference TRBV9 and TRBJ1-6 for the parts outside the CDR3, the full variable domain is DSGVTQTPKHLITATGQRVTLRCSPRSGDLSVYWYQQSLDQGLQFLIQYYNGEERAKGNILERFSAQQFPDLHSELNLSSLELGDSALYFCASSSTGGLDSPLHFGNGTRLTVT.